This T cell receptor beta chain was identified during a study of cytomegalovirus exposure and HLA in healthy donors. Both 60 Vbeta primers and 13 Jbeta primers went into the PCR. Profiled with immunoSEQ multiplex PCR; TCRdb holds only in-frame clones, not every one. The table records 120,000 or so clones, roughly four fifths of them present only once. This receptor was obtained from a woman between 40 and 55 years old in good health and CMV-seronegative. Specimen: PBMCs.

Here the CDR3 DNA reads TGTGCCAGCAGCTTGACTCGCCAGGGAAGCTACACCTTC. Translation: CASSLTRQGSYTF. The chain uses TRBV5-4 and TRBJ1-2, with D possibly matching TRBD1 (5 bases). CDR1 and CDR2 from the germline V gene are SGHNT and YYREEE (reference sequence). CDR3 size: 13 residues. Trimming cost V 1 base and J 9 bases, with 13 bases left between them.